These 3 T cell receptor beta chains originate from one sample sequenced in a study of shared clonotypes between healthy human individuals. Using immunoSEQ multiplex PCR, the repertoire was profiled, and TCRdb retains in-frame clones only, with some absent. The table shows about 2.1 million clones, with around 93% occurring only once. As defined, naive CD8 cells were CD45RO-negative and positively selected for CCR7, with terminally differentiated effector memory CD45RA+ cells excluded. The source material was naive CD8+ T cells from PBMCs. The receptor source for this set is a man aged 18-30 years in good health. Some clones in this sample may be carry-over from other donors' samples.

The genes are TRBV28 and TRBJ2-1; D unresolved. This CDR3 has 11 amino acids. V was clipped by 4 bases and J by 6 bases, with 4 bases between them. Germline loops: CDR1 MDHEN, CDR2 SYDVKM. CDR3 in DNA: TGTGCCAGCAGTTGGGCCAATGAGCAGTTCTTC. It is translated as CASSWANEQFF.

The rearrangement joins TRBV7-6 to TRBJ2-7, with D possibly TRBD2 on 5 matching bases. The CDR3 covers 15 residues. Looked up from germline, CDR1 is SGHVS and CDR2 is FNYEAQ. V shed 4 bases and J shed 5 bases, with 18 bases lying between them. In DNA, the CDR3 is TGTGCCAGCAGCTCTGGCCCGGGGTCTTTGGACGAGCAGTACTTC. Translation: CASSSGPGSLDEQYF.

This clone has just one count. The J gene is TRBJ1-1, the V gene TRBV5-1; D is unclear. Trimming left V 0 bases short and J 2 bases short, with 11 bases between. The germline V gene has CDR1 SGHRS and CDR2 YFSETQ. The CDR3 has 15 residues. The DNA for the CDR3 is TGCGCCAGCAGCTTGGGCCAGGACGGAAACACTGAAGCTTTCTTT. Protein: CASSLGQDGNTEAFF.